This T cell receptor beta chain was identified in a study of shared clonotypes between healthy human individuals. Template for every sorted-subset replicate PCR totaled 200 to 250 ng DNA, 30,000 to 35,000 T cell genomes. Profiled with immunoSEQ multiplex PCR; TCRdb holds only in-frame clones, not every one. Of about 2 million clones listed, approximately 94% are singletons. CD8 cells regarded as naive lacked CD45RO, were positively chosen for CCR7, and omitted terminally differentiated effector memory CD45RA+ cells. Sequences were obtained from naive CD8+ T cells sorted from blood. The clonotype comes from a man between 18 and 35 years old in good health.

This CDR3 reads CASSQIPDPTTGELFF. In DNA, the CDR3 is TGTGCCAGCAGCCAGATCCCGGACCCTACGACCGGGGAGCTGTTTTTT. The chain couples TRBV7-9 to TRBJ2-2; no clear D gene. Germline V gene data show CDR1 as SEHNR and CDR2 as FQNEAQ (reference sequence). This CDR3 has 16 residues. Trimming removed 5 bases at V and 5 bases at J, with 18 bases between.